This TCR beta chain was profiled in a study of blood T cell repertoires in COVID-19. Data came from immunoSEQ multiplex PCR; TCRdb stores just in-frame clones and leaves some out. Counted here are some 180,000 clones, around three quarters occurring once; the ten biggest clones make up 15% to 20%. The TCR sequence derives from a woman in her 70s in a cohort exposed to, infected with or recovered from COVID-19 (not recorded which). The specimen was PBMCs or T cells enriched from blood (not recorded which).

Written as DNA, the CDR3 is TGTGCCAGCAGCCGTTGGCGACCGAGGACAGGGCGACCCCCAGGGGGCCACTATGGCTACACCTTC. Translation gives CASSRWRPRTGRPPGGHYGYTF. J is TRBJ1-2 and V is TRBV14, with TRBD1 identical over 8 bases. Germline values: CDR1 SGHDN, CDR2 FVKESK. J lost 3 bases, V lost 4 bases, and 28 bases had no gene match. The CDR3 covers 22 residues.